Listed below are T cell receptor beta chains from one sample, sequenced in a study of T cell responses to AZD1222 COVID-19 vaccine. Using immunoSEQ multiplex PCR, the repertoire was profiled, and TCRdb retains in-frame clones only, with some absent. The data show around 100,000 clones, with around 94% seen just once and 2% to 2.5% held by the top ten. Specimen: peripheral blood, collected on day 0 of AZD1222 vaccination. The receptors come from an adult in good health. The CDR3 runs from the conserved cysteine through the conserved F or W. The order of the fields is J gene, D gene, V gene, CDR3 DNA, CDR3 protein. A D gene is named only where the DNA matches it firmly.

>TRBJ1-6|TRBD1|TRBV2
TGTGCCAGCAGGAGGACAGGGTATAATTCACCCCTCCACTTT
CASRRTGYNSPLHF
>TRBJ2-1|NA|TRBV5-4
TGTGCCAGCAGCCTTCCAGGGAGCTCCTACAATGAGCAGTTCTTC
CASSLPGSSYNEQFF
>TRBJ1-5|NA|TRBV5-5
TGTGCCAGCAGTGCGGGGCAGGGAGGGAGACAGCCCCAGCATTTT
CASSAGQGGRQPQHF
>TRBJ2-1|TRBD2|TRBV5-1
TGCGCCAGCAGCTTGGGCGCTAGCGGGAGGGCCAGGAATGAGCAGTTCTTC
CASSLGASGRARNEQFF
>TRBJ1-1|NA|TRBV19
TGTGCCAGTAGTATAGGGAGGAACACTGAAGCTTTCTTT
CASSIGRNTEAFF
>TRBJ1-5|NA|TRBV3-1/TRBV3-2
TGTGCCAGCAGCCAAGGGCAGGGTTTTCTCCAGCCCCAGCATTTT
CASSQGQGFLQPQHF
>TRBJ1-1|NA|TRBV29-1
TGCAGCGTTGATGGGGTCGGGGTTGAAGCTTTCTTT
CSVDGVGVEAFF
>TRBJ1-1|NA|TRBV2
TGTGCCAGCAGTGACGGGCCCCGTGAAGCTTTCTTT
CASSDGPREAFF
>TRBJ1-5|NA|TRBV19
TGTGCCAGTAGTATAGCCGGCAGGGCTCAGCCCCAGCATTTT
CASSIAGRAQPQHF
>TRBJ1-3|NA|TRBV7-9
TGTGCCAGCAGCTTAGTCGCGGGGTCTGGAAACACCATATATTTT
CASSLVAGSGNTIYF